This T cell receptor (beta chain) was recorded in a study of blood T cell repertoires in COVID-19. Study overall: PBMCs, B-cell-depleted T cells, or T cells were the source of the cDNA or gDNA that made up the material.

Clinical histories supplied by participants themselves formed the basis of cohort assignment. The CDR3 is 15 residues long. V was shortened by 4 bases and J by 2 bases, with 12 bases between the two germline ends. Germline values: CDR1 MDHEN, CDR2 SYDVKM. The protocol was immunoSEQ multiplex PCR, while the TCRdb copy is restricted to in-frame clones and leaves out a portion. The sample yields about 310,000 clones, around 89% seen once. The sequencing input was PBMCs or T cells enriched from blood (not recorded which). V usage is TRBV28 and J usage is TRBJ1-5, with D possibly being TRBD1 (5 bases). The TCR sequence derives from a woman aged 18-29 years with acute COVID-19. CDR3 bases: TGTGCCAGCAGTTGGGGAGGGGTGGGCAATCAGCCCCAGCATTTT. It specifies CASSWGGVGNQPQHF.